These 20 T cell receptor beta chains were sequenced from one sample in a study of blood T cell repertoires in COVID-19. Using immunoSEQ multiplex PCR, the repertoire was profiled, and TCRdb retains in-frame clones only, with some absent. The data contain approximately 270,000 clones, more than 85% of them singletons. Sequences were obtained from peripheral blood. These receptors all come from a man aged 25 to 45 with acute or convalescent COVID-19.

The chain recombines TRBV27 with TRBJ1-2, with 8 bases that match TRBD1. Trimming at V came to 2 bases and at J to 9 bases, leaving 14 bases not matched to a gene. The CDR3 consists of 16 residues. Germline CDR1 MNHEY, CDR2 SMNVEV (reference sequence). The CDR3 DNA follows: TGTGCCAGCAGTTTAAGCCGGACAGGGACTCTAAGTAGCTACACCTTC. Translated, it gives CASSLSRTGTLSSYTF.

Here the CDR3 DNA reads TGTGCCAGCAGTTCCTCGGCGGGGGGGCCCCGAGAGACCCAGTACTTC. It is translated as CASSSSAGGPRETQYF. The J gene is TRBJ2-5, the V gene TRBV28; TRBD2 matches at 9 bases. Trimming removed 4 bases from V and 4 bases from J; junction bases left unmatched: 10. Germline CDR1 MDHEN, CDR2 SYDVKM. This CDR3 spans 16 amino acids.

The CDR3 bases are TGTGCCATCAGCGGACAGACTAATTCACCCCTCCACTTT. It specifies CAISGQTNSPLHF. This rearrangement joins TRBV10-3 to TRBJ1-6, with TRBD1 as a possible D gene (6 bases). The CDR3 extends over 13 amino acids. Germline V gene sequence: CDR1 ENHRY, CDR2 SYGVKD. V was cut by 6 bases and J by 6 bases, with 9 bases left in between.

The chain couples TRBV30 to TRBJ1-2, with TRBD1 as a possible D gene (6 bases). CDR3 size: 14 residues. V dropped 0 bases and J dropped 4 bases, with 12 bases sitting between them. CDR1 and CDR2 from the germline V gene are GTSNPN and SVGIG (reference sequence). Written as DNA, the CDR3 is TGTGCCTGGAGTGTAGGGGCAGGGGTCTATGGCTACACCTTC. Protein product: CAWSVGAGVYGYTF.

J is TRBJ2-1 and V is TRBV21-1; the D call in the table, TRBD2, was not verified against the DNA. TRBV21-1 is designated a pseudogene. This CDR3 has 14 amino acids. CDR3 coding DNA: TGTGCCAGCAGCAAAGTAGCGGGAGTGGTTGAGCAGTTCTTC. This sequence encodes CASSKVAGVVEQFF.

This chain uses TRBV12-3 or TRBV12-4 with TRBJ2-5; 7 positions match TRBD2. V lost 7 bases, J lost 4 bases, and 3 bases stayed unmatched. The CDR3 covers 12 residues. For the CDR3, the DNA is TGTGCCAGCACCTGGGGGGGAGAGACCCAGTACTTC. Its translation: CASTWGGETQYF.

The chain recombines TRBV28 with TRBJ1-5; 9 bases line up with TRBD1. V lost 5 bases and J lost 8; bases outside the gene matches: 7. The CDR3 is made up of 14 amino acids. Per germline, CDR1 MDHEN and CDR2 SYDVKM. CDR3 residues: CASSLTGGLKPQHF. CDR3 nucleotide sequence: TGTGCCAGCAGTCTTACAGGGGGCTTAAAGCCCCAGCATTTT.

The chain is built from TRBV7-9 and TRBJ1-1, with 9 positions matching TRBD1. J lost 4 bases, V lost 5 bases, and 8 bases had no gene match. Germline V gene data show CDR1 as SEHNR and CDR2 as FQNEAQ (reference sequence). The CDR3 has 15 amino acids. CDR3 DNA sequence: TGTGCCAGCAGCCCGGACAGGGGAAGGGGCACTGAAGCTTTCTTT. Residues: CASSPDRGRGTEAFF.

This clone was seen only once. At the DNA level, this CDR3 is encoded by other sequences in the same sample as well. V and J are TRBV12-3 or TRBV12-4 and TRBJ1-2, with 7 bases matching TRBD1. V was pared by 5 bases and J by 4 bases, with 4 bases of the junction left unmatched. The CDR3 runs 13 residues. CDR3 loop: CASSLDRVYGYTF. The CDR3 DNA reads TGTGCCAGCAGTCTTGACAGGGTCTATGGCTACACCTTC.

The chain links TRBV19 to TRBJ1-2; D unclear. The CDR3 extends over 11 amino acids. Germline-derived CDR1 and CDR2 are LNHDA and SQIVND (reference sequence). Trimming left V 5 bases short and J 8 bases short, with 9 bases between. The CDR3 sequence is CASSAGKGYTF. The DNA of the CDR3 is TGTGCCAGTAGTGCGGGGAAAGGCTACACCTTC.

The rearrangement joins TRBV6-4 to TRBJ1-1; 9 bases fit TRBD1. V trimming: 5 bases; J trimming: 4 bases; junction bases outside the gene matches: 5. There are 14 residues in the CDR3. Germline CDR1 reads MRHNA; CDR2 reads SNTAGT. The CDR3 loop is CASSPSDRGTEAFF. CDR3 coding DNA: TGTGCCAGCAGTCCTTCGGACAGGGGCACTGAAGCTTTCTTT.

The chain uses TRBV5-1 and TRBJ2-7; 9 positions match TRBD1. Looked up from germline, CDR1 is SGHRS and CDR2 is YFSETQ. V dropped 7 bases and J dropped 6; count of bases not matched to a gene: 11. This CDR3 is built from 14 residues. DNA for the CDR3: TGCGCCAGCGGGCGGACAGGGGTCCCCCTCGAGCAGTACTTC. It encodes CASGRTGVPLEQYF.

In this sample, this clone turned up a few times. The chain joins TRBV7-9 to TRBJ2-1; TRBD1 agrees at 8 bases. This CDR3 is 11 amino acids long. V lost 5 bases and J lost 14; bases outside the gene matches: 5. Germline CDR1 reads SEHNR; CDR2 reads FQNEAQ (reference sequence). CDR3 region: CASSATGVEFF. The CDR3 coding sequence is TGTGCCAGCAGCGCGACAGGGGTAGAGTTCTTC.

The rearrangement links TRBV7-8 to TRBJ2-7, with TRBD2 identical over 9 bases. The CDR3 length is 15 residues. The germline CDR1 and CDR2 sequences are SGHVS and FQNEAQ. V lost 4 bases and J lost 0; bases outside the gene matches: 4. This chain's CDR3 is CASSSLAGTSYEQYF. Written as DNA, the CDR3 is TGTGCCAGCAGCTCGCTAGCGGGGACCTCCTACGAGCAGTACTTC.

V is TRBV5-1 and J is TRBJ2-1; D is perhaps TRBD2 (6 bases). V was clipped by 0 bases and J by 0 bases, with 19 bases between them. In germline, CDR1 is SGHRS, CDR2 YFSETQ. The CDR3 spans 19 residues. The chain's CDR3 is CASSLVWRTRGSSYNEQFF. The CDR3 DNA follows: TGCGCCAGCAGCTTGGTGTGGAGGACTCGGGGGAGCTCCTACAATGAGCAGTTCTTC.

The V and J genes are TRBV7-8 and TRBJ2-2; the match to TRBD1 covers 10 bases. The junction had 12 bases not matched to a gene; V was cut back by 5 bases and J by 3 bases. The length of the CDR3 is 18 residues. Looked up from germline, CDR1 is SGHVS and CDR2 is FQNEAQ. The CDR3 loop is CASSQRDRGGGYTGELFF. For the CDR3, the DNA is TGTGCCAGCAGCCAGCGGGACAGGGGAGGAGGTTACACCGGGGAGCTGTTTTTT.

The genes are TRBV19 and TRBJ1-2; 9 bases agree with TRBD1. Germline V gene lookup returns CDR1 LNHDA and CDR2 SQIVND (reference sequence). After removal of 6 bases from V and 4 bases from J, the junction contained 6 bases not matched to a gene. This CDR3 contains 14 residues. CDR3 loop: CASRPGQGIYGYTF. The CDR3 region has the DNA TGTGCCAGTAGGCCGGGACAGGGTATCTATGGCTACACCTTC.

This clone was counted a few times. This sequence joins TRBV30 and TRBJ2-1, with 9 bases matching TRBD1. V was pared by 3 bases and J by 2 bases, with 2 bases of the junction left unmatched. The CDR3 totals 14 residues. The germline CDR1 and CDR2 sequences are GTSNPN and SVGIG (reference sequence). The DNA of the CDR3 is TGTGCCTGGAGCGGACAGGGGACCTACAATGAGCAGTTCTTC. It specifies CAWSGQGTYNEQFF.

The genes are TRBV19 and TRBJ1-2, with TRBD1 matching over 7 bases. Germline V gene lookup returns CDR1 LNHDA and CDR2 SQIVND (reference sequence). This CDR3 region has 14 residues. V was clipped by 2 bases and J by 8 bases; unmatched bases: 8. CDR3 sequence reads: CASSIHRDREGYTF. DNA for the CDR3: TGTGCCAGTAGTATACATCGAGACAGGGAGGGCTACACCTTC.

This chain uses TRBV6-1 with TRBJ1-2; the D gene is possibly TRBD1 (5 bases). Germline V gene sequence: CDR1 MNHNS, CDR2 SASEGT. This CDR3 is 13 amino acids long. V dropped 0 bases and J dropped 4 bases, with 6 bases sitting between them. CDR3 nucleotide sequence: TGTGCCAGCAGTGAAGCGACAGCCTATGGCTACACCTTC. Protein: CASSEATAYGYTF.